This TCR beta chain was sequenced for a study of blood T cells in healthy people across ages. Germline V CDR1 and CDR2: SGHRS, YFSETQ. J lost 7 bases, V lost 2 bases, and 4 bases had no gene match. This CDR3 has 13 residues. The second PCR ran about 7 to 12 cycles with a sample-barcoded 5' primer and J-beta primers. TCRdb reanalysed the 5' RACE reads using MiXCR and keeps one entry per CDR3 protein. The repertoire holds 800,000 or so distinct CDR3 sequences, with about 25% as singletons. This sample also belongs to another study, concerning T cells of mothers and their children.

The receptor comes from a boy aged 5-17 years in good health. This chain links TRBV5-1 with TRBJ1-1; 8 nucleotides match TRBD1. Sequenced sample: blood. CDR3 sequence: CASSFGTGVEAFF. CDR3 DNA sequence: TGCGCCAGCAGCTTCGGGACAGGTGTTGAAGCTTTCTTT.